This T cell receptor (beta chain) was obtained from a study of monozygotic twins with inflammatory bowel disease. General study results and limits: Heterogeneous immunosuppressive treatment regimens may have introduced variability into patient repertoires.

Note on this clonotype: The antigen is undetermined.

cDNA for TCRalpha and TCRbeta was amplified by nested PCRs of roughly 15 then 9 cycles. TCRdb re-analyzed the 5' RACE reads; it lists each CDR3 protein once, without DNA. The sample totals roughly 100,000 distinct CDR3 sequences. Germline-derived CDR1 and CDR2 are DFQATT and SNEGSKA (reference sequence). The CDR3 length is 15 residues. The sequencing sample was made of blood. This chain links TRBV20-1 with TRBJ2-1; lacking DNA, the TRBD2 call made by TCRdb goes unchecked. The source of this sequence is a human donor with ulcerative colitis or Crohn's disease, or a healthy co-twin of an affected twin (not recorded which). The CDR3 sequence is CSAQRLAGGPVEQFF.